This T cell receptor (beta chain) comes out of a study of T cell responses to AZD1222 COVID-19 vaccine (dated by TCRdb to the early 2020s). Some background on the complete study: AZD1222 recipients given second doses at about 4 weeks or at about 12 weeks were pooled, since spike-specific TCR depth and breadth were not found to differ between the two schedules. A total of about 230 trial participants underwent TCR sequencing, of whom around 200 received two doses of AZD1222 and around 25 received two doses of the MenACWY control vaccine. Trial participants were enrolled into age subgroups of 18-55, 56-69 and 70-plus years, which contained about 150, 28 and 57 TCR-sequenced participants, respectively. Study-level results and caveats: After two AZD1222 doses, both the breadth and the depth of spike-specific TCRs were significantly higher than at day 0 and than in MenACWY recipients. CD4 TCRs associated with the vaccine covered the entire spike protein, and the dominant responses were in regions 160-218 and 743-854. Because no day 14 peak-response samples were available, the repertoires could be characterized only after the peak T cell response. The 56-69-year group was small, and its depth increase did not reach significance, likely because of low power. Reportedly, almost half of the unique spike-specific TCRs recognized epitopes lying outside the regions that are mutated in the B.1.351 and B.1.1.7 variants. Only six AZD1222 recipients were SARS-CoV-2 seropositive at baseline, limiting conclusions about previously exposed vaccinees. Participants were mostly white British and included more females than males, and it was suggested by the authors that clonal diversity may have been underestimated.

Reading from cysteine to phenylalanine, the CDR3 counts 14 amino acids. Here the CDR3 DNA is all that survives: 42 bases in frame from base 1. V lost 4 bases and J lost 7 bases; the stretch between them is 16 bases long. CDR1 and CDR2 (MNHEY, SVGAGI) derive from the germline V gene. The CDR3 regions of human TCRbeta chains were analyzed by immunosequencing. On the authors' methods: TCRs in the repertoires were compared against a reference library of SARS-CoV-2-specific TCRs that had been generated with the MIRA antigen-specificity platform. Breadth was defined as the fraction of unique TCRs that were SARS-CoV-2-associated. Depth was defined as the fraction of total T cells that were SARS-CoV-2-associated. Each spike-specific TCR was assigned to its reactive spike region and to a CD4 or CD8 class using the MIRA data. Log10-transformed breadth and depth values were compared by one-way ANOVA with Sidak's multiple comparisons tests. In its TCRdb copy, this immuneACCESS table keeps in-frame sequences only and misses some clones. Where compared with another copy, unresolved V genes explain less than half of these, and the others have no known cause. Clone size and V and J calls were adopted from that table, with D and trimming inferred from the DNA. Counted in this sample were 95,000 to 150,000 clones; 80% to 90% of them appeared once. The ten largest clonotypes hold more than 2.5% of the sample.

The intended sense of this specimen's time point label: baseline before first vaccination. Vaccinee samples came from UK trials COV001 and COV002, including a single-blind randomized controlled phase 2/3 trial of AZD1222 (ChAdOx1 nCoV-19) in healthy adults. Trial participant PBMC samples were collected at day 0 and day 28 after the second dose for TCRbeta chain sequencing. Notes on this clone: Its recognized antigen is unknown. The record has no base qualities; no much larger clone is one base away.

The sequences come from peripheral blood, collected on day 0 of AZD1222 vaccination. This sequence originates from an adult in good health. Here the chain combines TRBV6-5 and TRBJ1-1; TRBD1 might be the D gene, on 6 matching bases. This receptor has the CDR3 CASSSSAGEVEAFF. DNA sequence: TGTGCCAGCAGTTCCTCCGCAGGGGAGGTTGAAGCTTTCTTT.